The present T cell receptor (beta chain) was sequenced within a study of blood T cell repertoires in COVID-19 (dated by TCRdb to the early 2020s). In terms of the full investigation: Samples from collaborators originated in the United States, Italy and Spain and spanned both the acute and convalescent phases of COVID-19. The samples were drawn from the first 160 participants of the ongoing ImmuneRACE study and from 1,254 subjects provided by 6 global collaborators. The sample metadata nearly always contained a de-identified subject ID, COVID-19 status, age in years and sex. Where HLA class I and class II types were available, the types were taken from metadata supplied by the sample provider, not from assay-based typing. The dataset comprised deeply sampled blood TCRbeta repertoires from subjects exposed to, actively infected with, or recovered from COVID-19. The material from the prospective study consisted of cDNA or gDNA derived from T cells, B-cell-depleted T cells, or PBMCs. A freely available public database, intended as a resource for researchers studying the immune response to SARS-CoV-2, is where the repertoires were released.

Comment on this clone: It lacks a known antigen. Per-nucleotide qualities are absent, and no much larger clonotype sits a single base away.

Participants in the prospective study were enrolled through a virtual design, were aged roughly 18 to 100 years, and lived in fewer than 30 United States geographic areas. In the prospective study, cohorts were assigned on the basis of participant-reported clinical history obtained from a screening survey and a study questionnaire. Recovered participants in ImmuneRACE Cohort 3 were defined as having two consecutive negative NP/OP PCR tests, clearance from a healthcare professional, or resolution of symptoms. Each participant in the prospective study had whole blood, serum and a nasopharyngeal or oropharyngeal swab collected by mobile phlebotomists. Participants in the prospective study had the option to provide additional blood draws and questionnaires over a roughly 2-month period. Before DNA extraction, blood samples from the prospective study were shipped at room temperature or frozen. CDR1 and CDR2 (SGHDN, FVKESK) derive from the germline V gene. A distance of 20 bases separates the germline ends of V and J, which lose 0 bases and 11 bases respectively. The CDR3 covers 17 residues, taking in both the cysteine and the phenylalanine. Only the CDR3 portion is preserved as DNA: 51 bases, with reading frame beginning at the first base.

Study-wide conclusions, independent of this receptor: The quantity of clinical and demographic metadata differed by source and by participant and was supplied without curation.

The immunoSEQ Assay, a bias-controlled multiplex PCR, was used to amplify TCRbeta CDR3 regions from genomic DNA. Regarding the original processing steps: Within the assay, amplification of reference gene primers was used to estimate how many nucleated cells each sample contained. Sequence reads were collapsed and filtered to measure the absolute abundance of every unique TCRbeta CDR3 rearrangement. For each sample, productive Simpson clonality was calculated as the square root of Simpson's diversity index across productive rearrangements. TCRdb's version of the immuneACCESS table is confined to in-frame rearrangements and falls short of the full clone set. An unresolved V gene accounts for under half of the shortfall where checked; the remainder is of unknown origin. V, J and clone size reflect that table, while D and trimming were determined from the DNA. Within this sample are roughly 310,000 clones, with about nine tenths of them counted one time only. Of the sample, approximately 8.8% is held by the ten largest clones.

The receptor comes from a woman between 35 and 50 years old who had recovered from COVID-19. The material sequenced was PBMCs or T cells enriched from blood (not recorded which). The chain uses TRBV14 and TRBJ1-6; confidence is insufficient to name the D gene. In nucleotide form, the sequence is TGTGCCAGCAGCCAAGAAAGGTCGGGGATCCTGTATGCACCCCTCCACTTT. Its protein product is CASSQERSGILYAPLHF.